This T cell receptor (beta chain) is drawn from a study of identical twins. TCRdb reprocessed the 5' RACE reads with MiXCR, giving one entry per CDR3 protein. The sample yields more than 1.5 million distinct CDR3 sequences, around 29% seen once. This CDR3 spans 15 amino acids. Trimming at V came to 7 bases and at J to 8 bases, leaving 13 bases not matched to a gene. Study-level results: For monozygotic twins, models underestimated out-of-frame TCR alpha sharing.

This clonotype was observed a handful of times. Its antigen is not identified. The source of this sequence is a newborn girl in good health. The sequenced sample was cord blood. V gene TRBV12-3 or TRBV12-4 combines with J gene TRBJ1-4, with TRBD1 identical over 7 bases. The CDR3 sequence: CASTNTEGAEEKLFF. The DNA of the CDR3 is TGTGCCAGCACCAACACGGAGGGGGCTGAGGAAAAACTGTTTTTT.